This T cell receptor beta chain was recorded in a study of T cell responses to AZD1222 COVID-19 vaccine. Details on this clone: Its specificity is not known.

Findings and caveats of the study: Spike-specific TCR breadth and depth were elevated following two AZD1222 doses. Sampled repertoires all dated from after the peak T cell response. Clonal diversity may have been underestimated, and the donors were mostly white British, with more females than males.

This CDR3 has 14 residues. The germline V gene encodes CDR1 SGHNT and CDR2 YYREEE (reference sequence). V dropped 0 bases and J dropped 11; count of bases not matched to a gene: 7. This table comes from immunoSEQ multiplex PCR, and its TCRdb copy is limited to in-frame clones, with some not included. The table lists around 130,000 clones, under 95% of them singletons. The receptor comes from an adult who received the MenACWY meningococcal vaccine as a control. The genes are TRBV5-4 and TRBJ1-1; 10 bases are a match to TRBD1. This sample comprised peripheral blood, obtained 28 days after the second dose of the MenACWY control vaccine. The CDR3 sequence: CASSLAATGGGAFF. The CDR3 DNA follows: TGTGCCAGCAGCTTGGCCGCGACAGGGGGCGGGGCTTTCTTT. The variable domain in full, with the rest retrieved from reference TRBV5-4 and TRBJ1-1, is ETGVTQSPTHLIKTRGQQVTLRCSSQSGHNTVSWYQQALGQGPQFIFQYYREEENGRGNFPPRFSGLQFPNYSSELNVNALELDDSALYLCASSLAATGGGAFFGQGTRLTVV.